Listed below are T cell receptor beta chains from one sample, sequenced in a study of cytomegalovirus exposure and HLA in healthy donors. TCRdb's table, derived via immunoSEQ multiplex PCR, lists solely in-frame clones and lacks some. The table lists about 200,000 clones, approximately 86% of them singletons. The specimen was PBMCs. The receptors originated from a woman between 25 and 40 years old in good health and CMV-seronegative. CDR3s include the opening cysteine and the closing phenylalanine or tryptophan. Fields, in order: clone size, D gene, V gene, J gene, CDR3 DNA, CDR3 protein. The D gene is left open where the match is weak. Some rows mark clone size as missing; the rest say once, few, many or name a class of expanded clone.

>-|-|TRBV2|TRBJ2-7
TGTGCCAGCAGAGAGACAAGAACCTACGAGCAGTACTTC
CASRETRTYEQYF
>-|-|TRBV6-1|TRBJ2-7
TGTGCCAGCAGTCCAGGGATCTACGAGCAGTACTTC
CASSPGIYEQYF
>-|-|TRBV21-1|TRBJ2-3
TGTGCCAGCACCGCACCGGGGGATCACACAGATACGCAGTATTTT
CASTAPGDHTDTQYF
>few|TRBD2|TRBV7-2|TRBJ2-7
TGTGCCAGCAGTCGGACTAGCGGGAGATGGACCTACGAGCAGTACTTC
CASSRTSGRWTYEQYF
>few|-|TRBV6-1|TRBJ2-6
TGTGCCAGCAGTGAACCGGGGGTCTCTGGGGCCAACGTCCTGACTTTC
CASSEPGVSGANVLTF
>-|TRBD2|TRBV4-1|TRBJ2-1
TGCGCCAGCAGCTTTCGGACTAGCGGGAGGCAGGATGAGCAGTTCTTC
CASSFRTSGRQDEQFF
>-|-|TRBV15|TRBJ2-1
TGTGCCACCAGCAGAGATTTGGCCGCTAGCTCCTACAATGAGCAGTTCTTC
CATSRDLAASSYNEQFF
>-|TRBD1|TRBV28|TRBJ2-1
TGTGCCAGCAGTTTAACAGGGGTTGAGCAGTTCTTC
CASSLTGVEQFF
>-|TRBD1|TRBV28|TRBJ1-1
TGTGCCAGCAGACAGCAGGGGGCTAGTACTGAAGCTTTCTTT
CASRQQGASTEAFF
>-|TRBD2|TRBV29-1|TRBJ2-1
TGCAGCGTTGATGGGCTTGGACTAGCGGGAGAGAACAATGAGCAGTTCTTC
CSVDGLGLAGENNEQFF
>few|-|TRBV2|TRBJ1-2
TGTGCCAGCAGTGAAGCAGAAGGGAGCTATGGCTACACCTTC
CASSEAEGSYGYTF
>once|TRBD1|TRBV5-1|TRBJ1-1
TGCGCCAGCAGCCAGGGACAGGGGGTTACTGAAGCTTTCTTT
CASSQGQGVTEAFF
>-|-|TRBV5-6|TRBJ2-4
TGTGCCAGCAGCTTTCTTGAGAGAAACATTCAGTACTTC
CASSFLERNIQYF
>once|TRBD1|TRBV19|TRBJ1-3
TGTGCCAGTAGTATCGGGGACAGGGCATACGGAAACACCATATATTTT
CASSIGDRAYGNTIYF
>-|-|TRBV6-1|TRBJ2-7
TGTGCCAGCAGTGACAGGAAAGACGAGCAGTACTTC
CASSDRKDEQYF
>-|-|TRBV9|TRBJ2-1
TGTGCCAGCAGCCCACTTTTCCCAGGCTCCTACAATGAGCAGTTCTTC
CASSPLFPGSYNEQFF
>-|TRBD1|TRBV9|TRBJ2-1
TGTGCCAGCAGCGGCCGGGACAGGCGTTACAATGAGCAGTTCTTC
CASSGRDRRYNEQFF
>-|TRBD1|TRBV5-8|TRBJ2-1
TGTGCCAGCAGCATTGGACAGGGAAGGTTGAATGAGCAGTTCTTC
CASSIGQGRLNEQFF
>once|-|TRBV11-2|TRBJ1-1
TGTGCCAGCAGCTTAAGGCGGGGGGCGAGAGAAGCTTTCTTT
CASSLRRGAREAFF
>-|-|TRBV5-1|TRBJ1-2
TGCGCCAGCAGGCAGACTACTAACTATGGCTACACCTTC
CASRQTTNYGYTF
>-|-|TRBV7-2|TRBJ2-1
TGTGCCAGCAGCTTATTGGGGGGGGGCAAAGGGAATGAGCAGTTCTTC
CASSLLGGGKGNEQFF
>-|-|TRBV5-4|TRBJ2-1
TGTGCCAGCAGCTTGTCAAGCGGGCGGCACGATGAGCAGTTCTTC
CASSLSSGRHDEQFF
>-|TRBD2|TRBV7-2|TRBJ2-1
TGTGCCAGCAGCTTAGCTAGCGGGGGGGCTTACAATGAGCAGTTCTTC
CASSLASGGAYNEQFF
>-|TRBD1|TRBV10-3|TRBJ2-7
TGTGCCATCAACTACAGGGGGCGCAGCCACGAGCAGTACTTC
CAINYRGRSHEQYF
>-|TRBD2|TRBV28|TRBJ2-5
TGTGCCAGCAGCCCTCCCGGGACTAAAGAGACCCAGTACTTC
CASSPPGTKETQYF
>-|-|TRBV6-1|TRBJ2-5
TGTGCCAGCATCCCAAATGCGTTTTTCGGGGAGACCCAGTACTTC
CASIPNAFFGETQYF